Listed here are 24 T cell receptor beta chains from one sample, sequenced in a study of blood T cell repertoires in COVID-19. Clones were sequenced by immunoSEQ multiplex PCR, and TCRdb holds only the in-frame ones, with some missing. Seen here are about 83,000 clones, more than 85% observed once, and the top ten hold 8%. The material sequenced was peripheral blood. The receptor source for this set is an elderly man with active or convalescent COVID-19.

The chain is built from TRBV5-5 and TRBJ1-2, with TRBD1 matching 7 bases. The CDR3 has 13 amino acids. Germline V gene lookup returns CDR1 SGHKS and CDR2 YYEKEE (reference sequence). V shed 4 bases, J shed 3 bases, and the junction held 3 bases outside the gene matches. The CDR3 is CASSRDSYYGYTF. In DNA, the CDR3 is TGTGCCAGCAGCCGGGACAGTTACTATGGCTACACCTTC.

CDR3 in DNA: TGTGCCACCAGTGAGTGGACTAGCGGGAGTAACAATGAGCAGTTCTTC. It yields the protein CATSEWTSGSNNEQFF. The chain carries TRBV24-1 and TRBJ2-1; 13 bases are a match to TRBD2. The V segment lost 4 bases and the J segment 5 bases; nucleotides outside the gene matches: 4. This CDR3 is built from 16 residues. The germline V gene encodes CDR1 KGHDR and CDR2 SFDVKD.

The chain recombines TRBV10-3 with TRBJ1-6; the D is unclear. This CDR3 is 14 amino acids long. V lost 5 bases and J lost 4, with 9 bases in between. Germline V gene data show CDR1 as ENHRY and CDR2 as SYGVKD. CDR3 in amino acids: CAISRDSYNSPLHF. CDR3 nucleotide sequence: TGTGCCATCAGTCGGGATTCTTATAATTCACCCCTCCACTTT.

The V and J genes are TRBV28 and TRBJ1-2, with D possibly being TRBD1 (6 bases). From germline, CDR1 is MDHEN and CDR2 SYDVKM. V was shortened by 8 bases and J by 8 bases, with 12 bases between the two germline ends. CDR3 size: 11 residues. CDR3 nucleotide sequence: TGTGCCAGCGAGGGGGGGAGCGGCTACACCTTC. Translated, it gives CASEGGSGYTF.

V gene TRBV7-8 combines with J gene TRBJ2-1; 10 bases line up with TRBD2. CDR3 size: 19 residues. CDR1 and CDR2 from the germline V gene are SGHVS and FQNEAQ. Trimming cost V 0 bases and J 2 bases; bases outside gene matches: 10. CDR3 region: CASSLARAPGTSAYNEQFF. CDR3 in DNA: TGTGCCAGCAGCTTAGCAAGGGCCCCCGGGACTAGCGCCTACAATGAGCAGTTCTTC.

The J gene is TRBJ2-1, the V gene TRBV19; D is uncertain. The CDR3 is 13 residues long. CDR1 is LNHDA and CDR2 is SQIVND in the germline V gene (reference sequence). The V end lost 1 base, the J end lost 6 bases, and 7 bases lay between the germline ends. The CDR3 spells CASSIGAVNEQFF. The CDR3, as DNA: TGTGCCAGTAGTATAGGGGCAGTCAATGAGCAGTTCTTC.

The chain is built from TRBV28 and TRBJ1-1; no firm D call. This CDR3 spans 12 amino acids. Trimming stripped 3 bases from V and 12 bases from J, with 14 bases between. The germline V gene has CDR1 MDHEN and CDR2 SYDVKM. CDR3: CASSLRSFLSFF. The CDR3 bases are TGTGCCAGCAGTTTGAGGTCGTTCTTGTCTTTCTTT.

The CDR3 coding sequence is TGTGCCAGCAGCAACCGGGACATTGGGGTGGACACCATATATTTT. Residues: CASSNRDIGVDTIYF. The chain uses TRBV7-2 and TRBJ1-3; TRBD1 might be the D (6 bases). Germline V gene sequence: CDR1 SGHTA, CDR2 FQGNSA. The ends were cut back, 5 bases at V and 8 bases at J, with 19 bases in the middle. The CDR3 consists of 15 residues.

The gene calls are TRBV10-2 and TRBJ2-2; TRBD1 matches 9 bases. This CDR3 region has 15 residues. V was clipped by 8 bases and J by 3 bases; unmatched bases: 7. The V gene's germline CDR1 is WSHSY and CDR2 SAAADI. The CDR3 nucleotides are TGCGCCAGCGACCGGGACAGGGTTGACACCGGGGAGCTGTTTTTT. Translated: CASDRDRVDTGELFF.

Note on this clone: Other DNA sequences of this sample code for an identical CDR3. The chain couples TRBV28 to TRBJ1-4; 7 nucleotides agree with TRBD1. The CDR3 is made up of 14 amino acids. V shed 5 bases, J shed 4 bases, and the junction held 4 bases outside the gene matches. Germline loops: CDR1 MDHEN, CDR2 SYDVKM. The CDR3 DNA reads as TGTGCCAGCAGTCTTCAGGGGGTTAATGAAAAACTGTTTTTT. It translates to CASSLQGVNEKLFF.

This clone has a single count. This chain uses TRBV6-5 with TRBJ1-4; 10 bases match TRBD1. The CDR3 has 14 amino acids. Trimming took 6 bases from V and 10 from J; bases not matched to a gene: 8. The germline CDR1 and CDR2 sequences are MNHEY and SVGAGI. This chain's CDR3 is CASRTLGQGGKLFF. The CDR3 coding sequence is TGTGCCAGCAGGACACTCGGACAGGGGGGAAAACTGTTTTTT.

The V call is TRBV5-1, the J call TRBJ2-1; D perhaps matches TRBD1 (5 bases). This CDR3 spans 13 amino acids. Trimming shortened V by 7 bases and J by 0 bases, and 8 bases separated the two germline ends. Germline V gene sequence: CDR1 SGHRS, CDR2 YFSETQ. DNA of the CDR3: TGCGCCAGCTCGCAGGGCTCCTACAATGAGCAGTTCTTC. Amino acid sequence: CASSQGSYNEQFF.

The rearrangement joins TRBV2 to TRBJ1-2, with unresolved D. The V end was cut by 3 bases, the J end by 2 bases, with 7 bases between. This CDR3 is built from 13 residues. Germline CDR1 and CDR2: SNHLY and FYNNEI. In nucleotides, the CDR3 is TGTGCCAGCAGTGAGTCACAGAACTATGGCTACACCTTC. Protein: CASSESQNYGYTF.

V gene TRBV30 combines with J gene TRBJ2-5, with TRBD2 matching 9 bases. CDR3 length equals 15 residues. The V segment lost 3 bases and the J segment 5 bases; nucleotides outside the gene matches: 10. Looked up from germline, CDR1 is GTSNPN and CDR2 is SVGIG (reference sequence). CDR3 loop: CAWSTIAGVAETQYF. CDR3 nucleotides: TGTGCCTGGAGCACCATAGCGGGAGTTGCGGAGACCCAGTACTTC.

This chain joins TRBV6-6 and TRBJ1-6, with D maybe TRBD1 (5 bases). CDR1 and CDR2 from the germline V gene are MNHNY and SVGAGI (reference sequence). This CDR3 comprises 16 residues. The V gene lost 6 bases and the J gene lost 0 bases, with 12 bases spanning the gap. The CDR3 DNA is TGTGCCAGCAGCCGCGACAGAAGCTCCTATAATTCACCCCTCCACTTT. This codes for CASSRDRSSYNSPLHF.

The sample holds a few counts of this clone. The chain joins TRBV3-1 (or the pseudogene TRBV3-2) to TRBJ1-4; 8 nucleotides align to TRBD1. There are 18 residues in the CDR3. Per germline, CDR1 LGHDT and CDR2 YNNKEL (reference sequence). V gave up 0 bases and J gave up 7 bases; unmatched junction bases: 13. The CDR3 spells CASSQDPQGASGGEKLFF. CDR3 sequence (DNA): TGTGCCAGCAGCCAAGATCCCCAGGGGGCGTCTGGCGGTGAAAAACTGTTTTTT.

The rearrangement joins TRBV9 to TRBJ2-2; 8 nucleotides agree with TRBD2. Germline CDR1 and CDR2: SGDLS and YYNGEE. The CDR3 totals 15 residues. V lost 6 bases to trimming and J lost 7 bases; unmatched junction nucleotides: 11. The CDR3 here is CASNPSGSYGGELFF. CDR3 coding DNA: TGTGCCAGCAACCCCAGCGGGAGCTATGGCGGGGAGCTGTTTTTT.

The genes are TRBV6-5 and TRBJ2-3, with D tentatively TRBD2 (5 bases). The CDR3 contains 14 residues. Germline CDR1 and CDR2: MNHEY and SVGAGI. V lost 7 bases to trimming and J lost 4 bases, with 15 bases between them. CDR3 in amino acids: CASIREPIADTQYF. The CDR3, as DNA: TGTGCCAGCATTAGGGAGCCGATAGCAGATACGCAGTATTTT.

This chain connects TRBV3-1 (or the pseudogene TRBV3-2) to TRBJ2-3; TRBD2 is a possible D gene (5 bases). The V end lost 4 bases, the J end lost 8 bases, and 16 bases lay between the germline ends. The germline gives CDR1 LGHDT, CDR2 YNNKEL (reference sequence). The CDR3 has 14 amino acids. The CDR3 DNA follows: TGTGCCAGCAGCCCAAGCACGGGGTCGGCTACGCAGTATTTT. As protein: CASSPSTGSATQYF.

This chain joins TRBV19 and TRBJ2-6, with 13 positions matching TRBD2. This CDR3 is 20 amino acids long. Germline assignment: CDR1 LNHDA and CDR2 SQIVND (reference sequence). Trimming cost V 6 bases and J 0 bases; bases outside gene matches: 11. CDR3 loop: CASRFGLAGVISSGANVLTF. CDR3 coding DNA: TGTGCCAGTAGATTTGGACTAGCGGGGGTTATCAGCTCTGGGGCCAACGTCCTGACTTTC.

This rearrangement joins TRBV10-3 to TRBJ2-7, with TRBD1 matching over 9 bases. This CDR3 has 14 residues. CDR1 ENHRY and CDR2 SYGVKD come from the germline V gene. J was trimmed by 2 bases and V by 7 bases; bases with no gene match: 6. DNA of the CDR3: TGTGCCATCAAGAAGGACAGGGGCCCCTACGAGCAGTACGTC. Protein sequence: CAIKKDRGPYEQYV.

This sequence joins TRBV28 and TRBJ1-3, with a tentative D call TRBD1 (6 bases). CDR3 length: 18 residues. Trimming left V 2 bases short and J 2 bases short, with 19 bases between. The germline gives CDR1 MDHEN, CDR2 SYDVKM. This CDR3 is CASSLGWGGLVTGNTIYF. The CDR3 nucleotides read TGTGCCAGCAGTTTAGGGTGGGGGGGCTTAGTTACTGGAAACACCATATATTTT.

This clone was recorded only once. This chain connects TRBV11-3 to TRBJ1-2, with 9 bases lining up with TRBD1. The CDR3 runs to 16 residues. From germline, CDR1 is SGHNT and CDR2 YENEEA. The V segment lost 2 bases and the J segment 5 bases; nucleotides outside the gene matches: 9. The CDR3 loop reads CASSLNSRDRDYGYTF. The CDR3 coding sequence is TGTGCCAGCAGCTTAAACTCGCGGGACAGGGATTATGGCTACACCTTC.

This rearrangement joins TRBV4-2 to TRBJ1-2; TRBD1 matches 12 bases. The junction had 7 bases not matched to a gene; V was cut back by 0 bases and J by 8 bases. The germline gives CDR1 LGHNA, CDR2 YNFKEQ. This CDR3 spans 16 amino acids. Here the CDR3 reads CASSQDQRDRGRGYTF. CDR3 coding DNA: TGTGCCAGCAGCCAAGACCAGCGGGACAGGGGGCGAGGCTACACCTTC.